These 14 T cell receptor beta chains were sequenced from one sample in a study of cytomegalovirus exposure and HLA in healthy donors. The PCR contained 60 Vbeta and 13 Jbeta primers. Using immunoSEQ multiplex PCR, the repertoire was profiled, and TCRdb retains in-frame clones only, with some absent. This table holds some 150,000 clones, nearly 80% found once. The sample comprised PBMCs. These receptors all stem from a male donor in good health and CMV-seronegative.

This chain connects TRBV19 to TRBJ1-5; 12 bases fit TRBD1. J was trimmed by 6 bases and V by 6 bases; bases with no gene match: 0. This CDR3 spans 13 amino acids. The germline gives CDR1 LNHDA, CDR2 SQIVND (reference sequence). This CDR3 is CASRGQGAQPQHF. The DNA of the CDR3 is TGTGCCAGTAGGGGACAGGGGGCTCAGCCCCAGCATTTT.

In this sample, this clone turned up once. The V call is TRBV5-1, the J call TRBJ2-1; 8 bases line up with TRBD2. V dropped 3 bases and J dropped 2; count of bases not matched to a gene: 1. Germline V gene data show CDR1 as SGHRS and CDR2 as YFSETQ. This CDR3 comprises 14 residues. CDR3 protein: CASSSGLAYNEQFF. CDR3 bases: TGCGCCAGCAGCTCGGGACTAGCCTACAATGAGCAGTTCTTC.

The V and J genes are TRBV5-1 and TRBJ2-1; TRBD2 aligns across 7 bases. The V segment lost 5 bases and the J segment 7 bases; nucleotides outside the gene matches: 9. The CDR3 length is 14 residues. Germline V CDR1 and CDR2: SGHRS, YFSETQ. The DNA of the CDR3 is TGCGCCAGCAGTGTTGGGGCGGGAGTTAATGAGCAGTTCTTC. Translation: CASSVGAGVNEQFF.

This chain links TRBV6-5 with TRBJ2-2; no firm D call. The CDR3 is made up of 12 amino acids. Germline V gene sequence: CDR1 MNHEY, CDR2 SVGAGI. V dropped 6 bases and J dropped 6 bases, with 8 bases sitting between them. Written as DNA, the CDR3 is TGTGCCAGCAGCTCCCCCCCCGGGGAGCTGTTTTTT. Residues: CASSSPPGELFF.

This clone has just one count. The chain combines TRBV18 with TRBJ2-5, with TRBD2 matching 8 bases. With 0 bases clipped from V and 2 bases from J, the junction kept 5 bases outside the gene matches. CDR3 size: 16 residues. CDR1 KGHSH and CDR2 LQKENI come from the germline V gene. CDR3 bases: TGTGCCAGCTCACCACCGTCTAGCGGGCAACAAGAGACCCAGTACTTC. It encodes CASSPPSSGQQETQYF.

The chain couples TRBV19 to TRBJ1-2; unclear D gene. The CDR3 consists of 12 residues. Deletions cut 6 bases from V and 8 bases from J, with 13 bases between. Per the germline V gene, CDR1 is LNHDA and CDR2 is SQIVND (reference sequence). The CDR3 region is CASRLKYGGYTF. For the CDR3, the DNA is TGTGCCAGTAGGTTGAAGTACGGGGGCTACACCTTC.

This sequence joins TRBV28 and TRBJ1-2; TRBD1 agrees at 9 bases. Germline V lookup: CDR1 MDHEN, CDR2 SYDVKM. V trimming: 7 bases; J trimming: 4 bases; junction bases outside the gene matches: 4. CDR3 size: 13 residues. The CDR3 coding sequence is TGTGCCAGCACGACAGGGGGTCGCTATGGCTACACCTTC. Translated: CASTTGGRYGYTF.

This clone was seen once. The CDR3 sequence is CASSRTSGGGETQYF. In nucleotides, the CDR3 is TGTGCCAGCAGCCGGACTAGCGGGGGTGGGGAGACCCAGTACTTC. J is TRBJ2-5 and V is TRBV7-3, with 13 bases matching TRBD2. The CDR3 contains 15 residues. The ends lost 5 bases at V and 5 bases at J; junction bases unmatched: 5. Germline assignment: CDR1 SGHTA and CDR2 FQGTGA.

This chain joins TRBV5-6 and TRBJ2-1; 12 nucleotides align to TRBD2. Germline CDR1 and CDR2: SGHDT and YYEEEE. The CDR3 runs 19 residues. With V trimmed by 3 bases and J by 0 bases, 10 bases remained unmatched. CDR3 DNA: TGTGCCAGCAGCTCAGGACTAGCGGGGAGCCCCGGCTCCTACAATGAGCAGTTCTTC. Protein: CASSSGLAGSPGSYNEQFF.

The chain is built from TRBV27 and TRBJ2-6; D might be TRBD2 (5 bases). V shed 0 bases and J shed 2 bases, with 5 bases lying between them. This CDR3 has 15 residues. CDR1 is MNHEY and CDR2 is SMNVEV in the germline V gene (reference sequence). CDR3 region: CASSLSRAGANVLTF. CDR3 bases: TGTGCCAGCAGTTTATCGCGGGCTGGGGCCAACGTCCTGACTTTC. Full variable domain (missing parts from reference TRBV27 and TRBJ2-6): EAQVTQNPRYLITVTGKKLTVTCSQNMNHEYMSWYRQDPGLGLRQIYYSMNVEVTDKGDVPEGYKVSRKEKRNFPLILESPSPNQTSLYFCASSLSRAGANVLTFGAGSRLTVL.

This chain links TRBV4-1 with TRBJ1-3; 8 nucleotides match TRBD1. Germline CDR1 is MGHRA and CDR2 is YSYEKL. The CDR3 spans 18 residues. Unmatched junction bases numbered 8, after V lost 1 base and J lost 0 bases. The CDR3 spells CASSQGGQERTSGNTIYF. The CDR3 DNA reads as TGCGCCAGCAGCCAAGGGGGACAGGAGAGGACCTCTGGAAACACCATATATTTT.

V and J are TRBV5-1 and TRBJ2-3; TRBD2 aligns across 14 bases. The V gene end was trimmed by 0 bases and the J gene end by 3 bases; junction bases not matched to a gene: 3. Germline-derived CDR1 and CDR2 are SGHRS and YFSETQ. The CDR3 has 17 residues. CDR3 bases: TGCGCCAGCAGCTTGGGACTAGCGGGGGGGGGAACAGATACGCAGTATTTT. Translating gives CASSLGLAGGGTDTQYF.

This chain uses TRBV4-1 with TRBJ1-1, with 8 bases matching TRBD1. CDR1 is MGHRA, CDR2 YSYEKL, per germline. The CDR3 length is 19 residues. With 0 bases clipped from V and 6 bases from J, the junction kept 18 bases outside the gene matches. In DNA, the CDR3 is TGCGCCAGCAGCCAAGAGTCTCGTAGCATTCTCGACAGGGGCCCTGAAGCTTTCTTT. Its protein product is CASSQESRSILDRGPEAFF.

The chain employs TRBV15 and TRBJ1-4; D unresolved. The CDR3 has 13 amino acids. The V end lost 2 bases, the J end lost 7 bases, and 8 bases lay between the germline ends. Germline values: CDR1 LNHNV, CDR2 YYDKDF (reference sequence). The CDR3 protein is CATSRPGFEKLFF. As DNA, the CDR3 is TGTGCCACCAGCAGACCAGGATTTGAAAAACTGTTTTTT.